This record concerns one T cell receptor beta chain sequence. A few counts support this clonotype. Its antigen has not been determined. No qualities accompany the bases; no much larger clone lies one base away. The library relied on 5' RACE. Sequencing instrument: Illumina HiSeq 2500. A second PCR of roughly 6 to 11 cycles was run with a J-beta primer mix and a sample-barcoded 5' primer. A template-switch 5' adaptor carrying 12 random nucleotides introduced a unique molecular identifier onto each TCR beta cDNA molecule. Each sample yielded at least 2.5 million CDR3-containing paired-end reads. First-strand cDNA synthesis was performed from all RNA using the Mint cDNA synthesis kit, with priming by a TRBC-specific oligonucleotide. Following uracil-DNA glycosylase treatment, a first 18-cycle PCR with universal primers M1SS and BC2_uni_R was performed on all cDNA. Under the source paper's analysis protocol: For normalization, 1 million high-quality reads, each with a distinct molecular identifier, were randomly selected from each sample. Reads sharing molecular identifiers were discarded rather than binned into consensus sequences. MiTCR, run with a Q25 quality threshold and the strictest error-elimination algorithm, handled CDR3 identification, clonotype clustering and error correction. Lower-bound total TCR beta diversity was estimated with a nonparametric unseen species model using Euler transformation. Using fastp trimming at Q25 and MiXCR clonotype assembly, TCRdb reanalyzed the public sequencing data and kept in-frame beta chains. Each entry merges the rows of one CDR3 protein and shows their most common DNA and genes. The V and J calls come from TCRdb's annotation, not from the publication. Across this sample there are about 650,000 distinct CDR3 sequences, with approximately 31% seen only once. Of the sample, 15% falls within the top ten clones.

The data belong to a study of blood T cells in healthy people across ages (dated by TCRdb to 2015 to 2017). About the investigation overall: In model experiments, roughly one uniquely barcoded TCR beta cDNA molecule per two T cells was captured by template switching. Four age groups were formed from the donors: young (average approximately 16 years), middle-aged (just under 40), aged (62) and long-lived (about 75). Donors of different ages were randomly distributed across sequencing lanes to avoid experimental bias. The study analyzed two additional independent replicas of 1 million unique cDNA reads from the same blood draw for two donors, one aged 18 to 30 and one aged 80 or older. Age-related changes in TCR beta repertoire diversity were measured in the study by deep sequencing normalized with unique cDNA molecular identifiers. General study outcomes and caveats: As age increased, observed TCR beta diversity per million T cells dropped in a roughly linear way, and a significant reduction was already evident by age 40. Because profiling used bulk unsorted PBMCs, naive and antigen-experienced compartments could not be compared conclusively. Compared with the aged group, the long-lived group had more naive CD4+ T cells, fewer expanded clones and increased TCR diversity, a pattern suggesting age selection. Estimates of total diversity from one million sequenced T cells were regarded as lower bounds and underestimates. Because the CMV infection status of the donors was unknown, age-related changes in expanded clonotypes may potentially have been confounded. Observed TCR beta diversity correlated strongly with the percentage of naive T cells measured by flow cytometry.

At the junction V is shortened by 2 bases and J by 8 bases; bases outside the gene matches: 5. The CDR3 numbers 14 residues from cysteine through phenylalanine. Only CDR3 DNA is held: 42 bases, read in frame from base 1. According to the germline V gene (reference sequence), CDR1 reads SGHKS and CDR2 reads YYEKEE. Donors were 30 to 45 systemically healthy Caucasian individuals from Russia aged about 6 to 100 years. Each donor gave ten milliliters of peripheral blood, collected into EDTA-treated Vacutainer tubes. Ficoll-Paque density-gradient centrifugation was used to isolate PBMCs, with at least 6 million per sample. Total RNA, at least 5 micrograms per sample, was extracted from PBMCs with Trizol reagent. Naive CD45RAhigh/CD27high T cell percentages were measured by flow cytometry on a PBMC aliquot from every donor.

The source material was blood. The V gene is TRBV5-5 and the J gene is TRBJ1-4; TRBD1 lines up with 8 middle nucleotides. The receptor was derived from a woman at least 80 years old in good health. Donor details come from another sample of the same person, matched by shared clones. The nucleotide sequence reads TGTGCCAGCAGCTTAGGGACAGGACAGGAAAAACTGTTTTTT. This translates into CASSLGTGQEKLFF.